The clone carrying this T cell receptor (beta chain) was counted between two and nine times. The antigen is not known. Measured with immunoSEQ multiplex PCR; TCRdb has only the in-frame clones, and not every one. This table has roughly 660,000 clones, about 92% appearing once. This sample is part of a study of shared clonotypes between healthy human individuals. The V gene end was trimmed by 4 bases and the J gene end by 4 bases; junction bases not matched to a gene: 3. Germline loops: CDR1 SGDLS, CDR2 YYNGEE. This CDR3 is 15 amino acids long. Whole-study findings and limits: Sampling was confined to blood; repertoires within tissues likely differ. Of the naive CD4 clonotypes, around 4.9% were shared across a few donors.

CD45RO+ cells went into CD8 memory alongside CCR7-negative CD45RA+ TemRA cells. The V and J genes are TRBV9 and TRBJ2-3; 13 bases fit TRBD2. The sequenced sample was memory CD8+ T cells from PBMCs. This sample's subset: CD45RO+ cells pooled with CCR7-negative TemRA cells. This receptor was obtained from a man between 18 and 29 years old in good health. Some clones in this sample may be carry-over from other donors' samples. The CDR3 nucleotides read TGTGCCAGCAGCTGGACTAGCGGGAGTTCAGATACGCAGTATTTT. Its protein is CASSWTSGSSDTQYF. The full variable domain, rest sourced from reference TRBV9 and TRBJ2-3, is DSGVTQTPKHLITATGQRVTLRCSPRSGDLSVYWYQQSLDQGLQFLIQYYNGEERAKGNILERFSAQQFPDLHSELNLSSLELGDSALYFCASSWTSGSSDTQYFGPGTRLTVL.